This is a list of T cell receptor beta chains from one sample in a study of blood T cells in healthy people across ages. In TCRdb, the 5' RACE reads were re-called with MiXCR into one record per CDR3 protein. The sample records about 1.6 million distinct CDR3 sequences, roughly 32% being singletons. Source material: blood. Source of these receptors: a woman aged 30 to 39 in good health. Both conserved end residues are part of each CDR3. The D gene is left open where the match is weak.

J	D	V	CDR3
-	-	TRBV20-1	CSQKASSYEQYF
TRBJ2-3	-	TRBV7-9	CASSLAEYPPDTQYF
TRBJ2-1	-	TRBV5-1	CASSPEGEGGNEQFF
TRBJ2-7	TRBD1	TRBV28	CASSKIWDSEYEQYF
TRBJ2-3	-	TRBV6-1	CASSAFNTDTQYF
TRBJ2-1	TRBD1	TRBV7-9	CASRTQAGGNEQFF
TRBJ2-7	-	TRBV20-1	CSAGRGSREQYF
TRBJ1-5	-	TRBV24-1	CATSEANQPQHF
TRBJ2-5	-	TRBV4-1	CASSQDIYAGNEETQYF
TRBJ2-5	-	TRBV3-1	CASSQYRLRDGTQYF
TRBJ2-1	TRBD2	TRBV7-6	CASSLETSGRANEQFF
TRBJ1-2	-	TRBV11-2	CASSLSGGFDYTF
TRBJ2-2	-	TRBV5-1	CASSLGQSGTGELFF
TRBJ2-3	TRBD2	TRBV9	CASSGQLAGNTDTQYF
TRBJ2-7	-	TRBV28	CASSSSTDQITYEQYF
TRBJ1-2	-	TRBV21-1	CASRSRGAYGSTF
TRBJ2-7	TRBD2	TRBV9	CASSRGGPSYEQYF
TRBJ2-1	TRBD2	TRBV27	CASMFAGAGPYNEQFF
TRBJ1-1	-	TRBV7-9	CASGLVQGRTEAFF
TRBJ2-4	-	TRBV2	CAGGLAKNIQYF
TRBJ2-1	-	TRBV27	CASSYLQGSYNEQFF
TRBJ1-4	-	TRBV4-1	CASSHPGPEKLFF
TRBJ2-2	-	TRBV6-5	CASSYYGANTGELFF
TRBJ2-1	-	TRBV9	CASSVNRVRLGEQFF
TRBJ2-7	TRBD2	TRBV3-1	CASSQDGTSGGAYKQYF
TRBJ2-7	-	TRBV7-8	CASSLERRQDYEQYF